The rows below give T cell receptor beta chains drawn from one sample of a study of cytomegalovirus exposure and HLA in healthy donors. The assay was immunoSEQ multiplex PCR, and TCRdb's table has in-frame clones only and misses some. Of approximately 130,000 clones in the sample, 82% are singletons; the top ten hold 8.1%. Sequences were obtained from PBMCs. These receptors were collected from a woman between 45 and 65 years old in good health and CMV-seropositive. CDR3s leave out the opening cysteine and the closing phenylalanine or tryptophan.

v_gene	j_gene	CDR3aa
TRBV18	TRBJ2-7	ASSPRTGASASYEQY
TRBV11-2	TRBJ1-4	ASTQGRRRGANEKLF
TRBV4-1	TRBJ1-1	ASSQGQHTGDTEAF
TRBV7-2	TRBJ1-2	ASSLESGRGYGYT
TRBV10-3	TRBJ2-2	AISVEDTGELF
TRBV6-5	TRBJ1-5	ASSSDRVNQPQH
TRBV5-1	TRBJ1-1	ASSLEGIRSMNTEAF
TRBV6-4	TRBJ1-6	ASSSCTRSSYNSPLH
TRBV19	TRBJ1-5	ASSLRTGSNQPQH
TRBV2	TRBJ2-1	ASRLGGNEQF
TRBV30	TRBJ2-3	ACPISGASGGTDTQY
TRBV28	TRBJ2-2	ASSLVLAGGELF
TRBV11-2	TRBJ2-7	ASSTGTLDGEQY
TRBV29-1	TRBJ2-1	SVARLAGGLRNEQF
TRBV11-2	TRBJ2-1	ASSHLAGEQF
TRBV7-2	TRBJ1-3	ASSFQTGFSGNTIY
TRBV9	TRBJ1-2	ASSVQGRNYGYT
TRBV7-3	TRBJ2-3	ASSPGTTGDTQY
TRBV30	TRBJ2-3	AWRGDNTQY
TRBV19	TRBJ2-3	ASSTSWGDTDTQY
TRBV13	TRBJ2-7	ASSLYRGGIEQY
TRBV4-1	TRBJ2-7	ASSQVFLQGSVYEQY
TRBV4-2	TRBJ1-3	ASSQDRGNTIY
TRBV6-5	TRBJ1-2	ASRTREGYGYT
TRBV7-6	TRBJ1-2	ASSDRLDRGYGYT
TRBV5-1	TRBJ1-5	ASSSGTDYNQPQH
TRBV9	TRBJ1-3	ASSARGGAIY
TRBV4-1	TRBJ1-5	ASSQVGTGHSNQPQH
TRBV7-2	TRBJ2-7	ASSLWASSYEQY
TRBV7-8	TRBJ1-1	ASSPREGAQNTEAF
TRBV5-1	TRBJ2-3	ASSLRDTDTQY
TRBV30	TRBJ2-6	AWSGLGETGANVLT
TRBV2	TRBJ1-4	ASSGSTVQGPDSTNEKLF
TRBV9	TRBJ1-6	ASSVGQGRSYNSPLH
TRBV30	TRBJ2-7	AWSRLDRGQGEQY
TRBV7-9	TRBJ2-6	ASSPRSLSSGANVLT
TRBV18	TRBJ2-3	ASSPPGTFSTDTQY
TRBV11-3	TRBJ2-2	ASSFFGTGTNTGELF
TRBV18	TRBJ2-1	ASSSTSGREREQF
TRBV5-4	TRBJ2-4	ASSLQGIAKNIQY
TRBV5-4	TRBJ1-2	ASSSPVGGRNGYT
TRBV4-3	TRBJ1-2	ASSQVYGQLGGYT
TRBV19	TRBJ1-5	ASSIYRNQPQH
TRBV7-6	TRBJ1-3	ASSKDRGNTIY
TRBV7-8	TRBJ1-2	ASSLTSYGYT
TRBV30	TRBJ2-5	AWSVGETQY
TRBV2	TRBJ2-1	ASSEVTEQF
TRBV19	TRBJ1-5	ASSIIFRGDPEPQH
TRBV6-1	TRBJ2-1	ASSEESWYYNEQF
TRBV7-2	TRBJ1-1	ASSSLWNTEAF
TRBV10-3	TRBJ2-3	ATGSGGRGVRTDTQY
TRBV5-4	TRBJ2-3	ASSLPGGRSNADTQY
TRBV30	TRBJ1-1	AWKGTGRERGTEAF
TRBV5-5	TRBJ1-6	ASSFAARYNSPLH
TRBV13	TRBJ1-1	ASSLRDRGTEAF
TRBV9	TRBJ1-4	ASSVRGQFSEKLF
TRBV10-3	TRBJ2-3	AISEDGGDTDTQY
TRBV7-9	TRBJ2-3	AILRDTDTQY
TRBV5-4	TRBJ2-7	ASSLVASGYDEQY
TRBV27	TRBJ2-5	ASSLRIAGGNIRLETQY